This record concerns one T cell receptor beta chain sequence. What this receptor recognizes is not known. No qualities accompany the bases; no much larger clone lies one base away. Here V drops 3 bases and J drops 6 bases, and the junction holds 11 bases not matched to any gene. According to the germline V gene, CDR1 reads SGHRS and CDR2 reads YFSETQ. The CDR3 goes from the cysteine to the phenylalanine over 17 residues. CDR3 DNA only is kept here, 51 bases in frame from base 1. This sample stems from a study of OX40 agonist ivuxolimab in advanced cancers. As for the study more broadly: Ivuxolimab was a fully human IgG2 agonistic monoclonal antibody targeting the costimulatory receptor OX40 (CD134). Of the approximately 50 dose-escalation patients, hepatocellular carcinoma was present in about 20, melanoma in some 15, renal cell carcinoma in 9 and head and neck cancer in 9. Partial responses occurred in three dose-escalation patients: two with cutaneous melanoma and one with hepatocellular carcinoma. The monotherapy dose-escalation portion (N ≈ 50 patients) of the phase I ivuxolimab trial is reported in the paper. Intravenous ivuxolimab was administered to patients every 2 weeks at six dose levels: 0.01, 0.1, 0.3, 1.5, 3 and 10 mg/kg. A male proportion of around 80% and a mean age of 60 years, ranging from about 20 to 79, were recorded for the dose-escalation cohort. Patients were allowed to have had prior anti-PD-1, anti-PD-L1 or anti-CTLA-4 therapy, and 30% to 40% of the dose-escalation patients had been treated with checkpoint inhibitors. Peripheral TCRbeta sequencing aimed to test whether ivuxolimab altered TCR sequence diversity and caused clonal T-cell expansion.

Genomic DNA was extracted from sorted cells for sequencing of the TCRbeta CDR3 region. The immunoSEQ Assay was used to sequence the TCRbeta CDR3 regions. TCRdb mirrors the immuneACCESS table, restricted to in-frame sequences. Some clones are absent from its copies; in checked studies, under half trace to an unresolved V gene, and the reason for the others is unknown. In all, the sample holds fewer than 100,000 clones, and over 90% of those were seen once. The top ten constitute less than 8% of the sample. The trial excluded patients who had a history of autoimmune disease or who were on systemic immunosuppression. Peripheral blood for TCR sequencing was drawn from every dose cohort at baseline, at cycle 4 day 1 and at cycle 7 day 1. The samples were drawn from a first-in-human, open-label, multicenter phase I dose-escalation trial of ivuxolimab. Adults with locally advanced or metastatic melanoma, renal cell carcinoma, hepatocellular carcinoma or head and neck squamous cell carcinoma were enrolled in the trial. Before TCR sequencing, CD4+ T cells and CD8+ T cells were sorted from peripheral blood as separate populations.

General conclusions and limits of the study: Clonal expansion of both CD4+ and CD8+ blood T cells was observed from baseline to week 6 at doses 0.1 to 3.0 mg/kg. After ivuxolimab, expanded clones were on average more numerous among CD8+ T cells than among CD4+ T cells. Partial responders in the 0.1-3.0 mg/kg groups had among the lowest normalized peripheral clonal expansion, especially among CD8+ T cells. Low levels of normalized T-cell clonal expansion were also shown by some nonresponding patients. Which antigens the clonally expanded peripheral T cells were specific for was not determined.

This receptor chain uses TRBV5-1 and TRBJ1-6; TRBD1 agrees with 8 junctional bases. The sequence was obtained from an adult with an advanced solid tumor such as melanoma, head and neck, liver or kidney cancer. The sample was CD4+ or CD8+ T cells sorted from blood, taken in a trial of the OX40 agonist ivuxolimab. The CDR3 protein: CASSSAGGPDPNSPLHF. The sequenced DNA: TGCGCCAGCAGCTCTGCAGGGGGCCCGGATCCTAATTCACCCCTCCACTTT.